The entry below describes one T cell receptor beta chain. Its target is unknown. The J segment lost 4 bases and the V segment lost 3 bases, leaving 3 bases of the junction unmatched. The CDR3 runs 15 residues. CDR1 and CDR2 from the germline V gene are WSHSY and SAAADI. This entry is derived from a study of cytomegalovirus exposure and HLA in healthy donors. Study-wide results and limits: In the analysis, some V segments, TRBV6-2 and TRBV6-3 included, were excluded as indistinguishable.

The PCR used 60 Vbeta and 13 Jbeta primers. Assay used: immunoSEQ multiplex PCR; TCRdb lists only in-frame clones, some missing. The sample includes 150,000 to 200,000 clones, 70% to 90% seen only once; the top ten take 2% to 2.5%. The sequence came from a woman under 40 in good health and CMV-seronegative. Sequenced sample: PBMCs. The chain is built from TRBV10-2 and TRBJ1-4; 9 nucleotides align to TRBD1. The CDR3 loop reads CASSDQTGGNEKLFF. The CDR3 region has the DNA TGCGCCAGCAGTGACCAGACAGGGGGTAATGAAAAACTGTTTTTT.